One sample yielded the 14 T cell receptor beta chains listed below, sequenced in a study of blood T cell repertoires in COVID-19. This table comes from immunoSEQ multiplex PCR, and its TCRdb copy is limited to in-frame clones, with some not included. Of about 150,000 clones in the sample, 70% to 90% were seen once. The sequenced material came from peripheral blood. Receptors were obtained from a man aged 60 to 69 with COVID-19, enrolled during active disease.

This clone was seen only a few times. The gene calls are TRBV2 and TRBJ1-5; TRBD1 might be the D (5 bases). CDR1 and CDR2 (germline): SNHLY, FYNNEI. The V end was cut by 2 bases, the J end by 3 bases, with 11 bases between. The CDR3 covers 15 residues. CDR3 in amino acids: CASSEQGFANQPQHF. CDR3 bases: TGTGCCAGCAGTGAACAGGGCTTTGCCAATCAGCCCCAGCATTTT.

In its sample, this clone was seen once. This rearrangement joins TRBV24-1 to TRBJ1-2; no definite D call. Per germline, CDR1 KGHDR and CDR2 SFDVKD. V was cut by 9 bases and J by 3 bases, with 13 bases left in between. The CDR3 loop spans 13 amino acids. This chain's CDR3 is CATARREDYGYTF. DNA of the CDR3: TGTGCCACCGCCCGGCGGGAGGACTATGGCTACACCTTC.

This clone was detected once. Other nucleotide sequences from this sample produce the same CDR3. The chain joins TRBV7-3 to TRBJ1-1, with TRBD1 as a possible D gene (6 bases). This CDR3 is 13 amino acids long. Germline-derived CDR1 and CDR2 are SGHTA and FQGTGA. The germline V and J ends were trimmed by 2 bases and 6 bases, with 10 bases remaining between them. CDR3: CASSLRGGAEAFF. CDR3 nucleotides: TGTGCCAGCAGCTTACGGGGGGGCGCTGAAGCTTTCTTT.

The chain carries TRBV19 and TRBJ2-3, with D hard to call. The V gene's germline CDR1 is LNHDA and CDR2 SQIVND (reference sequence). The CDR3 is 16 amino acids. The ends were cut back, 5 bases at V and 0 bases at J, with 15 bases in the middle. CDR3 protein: CASSHQQPTSTDTQYF. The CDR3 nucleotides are TGTGCCAGTAGTCACCAACAACCGACTAGCACAGATACGCAGTATTTT.

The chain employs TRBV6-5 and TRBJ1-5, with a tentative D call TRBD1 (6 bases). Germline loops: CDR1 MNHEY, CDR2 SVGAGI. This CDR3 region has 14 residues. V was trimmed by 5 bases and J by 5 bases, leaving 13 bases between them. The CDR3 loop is CASSTGGPYQPQHF. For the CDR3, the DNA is TGTGCCAGCAGTACGGGGGGCCCATATCAGCCCCAGCATTTT.

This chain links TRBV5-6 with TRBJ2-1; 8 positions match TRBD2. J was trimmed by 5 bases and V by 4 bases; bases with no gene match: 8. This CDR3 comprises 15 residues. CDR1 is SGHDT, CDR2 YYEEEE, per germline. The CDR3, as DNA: TGTGCCAGCAGCACCACTAGCGGTTCCAACAATGAGCAGTTCTTC. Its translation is CASSTTSGSNNEQFF. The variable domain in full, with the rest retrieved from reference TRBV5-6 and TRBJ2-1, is DAGVTQSPTHLIKTRGQQVTLRCSPKSGHDTVSWYQQALGQGPQFIFQYYEEEERQRGNFPDRFSGHQFPNYSSELNVNALLLGDSALYLCASSTTSGSNNEQFFGPGTRLTVL.

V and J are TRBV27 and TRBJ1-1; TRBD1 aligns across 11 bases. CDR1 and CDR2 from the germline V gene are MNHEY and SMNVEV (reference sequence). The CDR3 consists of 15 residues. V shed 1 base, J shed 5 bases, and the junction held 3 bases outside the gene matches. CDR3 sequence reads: CASSLFGTGGTEAFF. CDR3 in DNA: TGTGCCAGCAGTTTATTTGGGACAGGGGGTACTGAAGCTTTCTTT.

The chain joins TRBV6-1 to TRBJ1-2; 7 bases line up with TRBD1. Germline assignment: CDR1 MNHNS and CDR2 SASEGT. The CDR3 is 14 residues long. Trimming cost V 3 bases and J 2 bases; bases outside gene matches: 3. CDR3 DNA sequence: TGTGCCAGCAGTGACCGGGACAGAAACTATGGCTACACCTTC. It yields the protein CASSDRDRNYGYTF.

CDR3 sequence: CASSPRQENYGYTF. In DNA form, the CDR3 reads TGTGCCAGCAGTCCCCGACAGGAGAACTATGGCTACACCTTC. This chain uses TRBV27 with TRBJ1-2; D may be TRBD1 (6 bases). V lost 5 bases to trimming and J lost 2 bases, with 12 bases between them. There are 14 residues in the CDR3. Per the germline V gene, CDR1 is MNHEY and CDR2 is SMNVEV (reference sequence).

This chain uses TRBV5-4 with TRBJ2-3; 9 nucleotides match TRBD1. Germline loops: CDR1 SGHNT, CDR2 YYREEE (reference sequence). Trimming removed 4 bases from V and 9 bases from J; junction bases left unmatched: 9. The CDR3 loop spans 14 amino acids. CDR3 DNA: TGTGCCAGCAGCGAACGGGACAGGGTGGCCACGCAGTATTTT. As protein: CASSERDRVATQYF.

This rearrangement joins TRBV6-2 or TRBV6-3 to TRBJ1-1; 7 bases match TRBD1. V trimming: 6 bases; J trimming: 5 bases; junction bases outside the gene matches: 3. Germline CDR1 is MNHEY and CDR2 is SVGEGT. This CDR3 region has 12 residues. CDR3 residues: CASSRQGTEAFF. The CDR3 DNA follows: TGTGCCAGCAGCAGACAGGGAACTGAAGCTTTCTTT.

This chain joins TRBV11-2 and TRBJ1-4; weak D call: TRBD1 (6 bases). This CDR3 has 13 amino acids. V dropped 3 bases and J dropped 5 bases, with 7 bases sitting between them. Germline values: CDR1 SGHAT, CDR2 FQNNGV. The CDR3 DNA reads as TGTGCCAGCAGCTTGGGGACAAATGAAAAACTGTTTTTT. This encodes CASSLGTNEKLFF.

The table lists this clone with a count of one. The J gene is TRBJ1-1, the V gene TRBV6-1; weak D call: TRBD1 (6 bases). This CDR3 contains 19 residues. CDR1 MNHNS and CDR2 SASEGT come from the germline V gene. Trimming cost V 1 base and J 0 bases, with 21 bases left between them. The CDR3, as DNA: TGTGCCAGCAGTGAAGGTGGGACATCAGGGTGGGGATTGAACACTGAAGCTTTCTTT. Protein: CASSEGGTSGWGLNTEAFF.

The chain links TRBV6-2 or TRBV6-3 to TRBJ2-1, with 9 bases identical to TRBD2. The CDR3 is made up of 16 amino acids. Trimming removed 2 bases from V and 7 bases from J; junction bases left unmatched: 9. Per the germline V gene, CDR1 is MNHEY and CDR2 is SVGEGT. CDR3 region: CASSYGVGLARNEQFF. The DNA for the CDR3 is TGTGCCAGCAGTTACGGGGTAGGACTAGCGAGAAATGAGCAGTTCTTC.